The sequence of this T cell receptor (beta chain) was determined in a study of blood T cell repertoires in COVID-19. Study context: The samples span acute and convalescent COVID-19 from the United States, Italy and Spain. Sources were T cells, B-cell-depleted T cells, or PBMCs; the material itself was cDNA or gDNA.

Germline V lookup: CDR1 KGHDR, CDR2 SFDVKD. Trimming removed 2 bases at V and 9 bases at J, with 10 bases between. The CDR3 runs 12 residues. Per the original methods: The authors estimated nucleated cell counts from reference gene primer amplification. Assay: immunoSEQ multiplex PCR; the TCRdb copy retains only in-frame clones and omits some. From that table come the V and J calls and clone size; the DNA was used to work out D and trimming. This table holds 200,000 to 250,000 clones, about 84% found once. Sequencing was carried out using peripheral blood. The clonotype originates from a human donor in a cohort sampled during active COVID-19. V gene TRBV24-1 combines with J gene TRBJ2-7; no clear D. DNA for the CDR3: TGTGCCACCAGTGATTCTCTCTGGAGGCAGTACTTC. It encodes CATSDSLWRQYF.